Listed here is a single T cell receptor (beta chain). The antigen is unknown. The data were obtained in a study of cytomegalovirus exposure and HLA in healthy donors. Study-wide results and limits: There were some public TCRs occurring in many donors, but most TCR sequences were rare.

Per germline, CDR1 MDHEN and CDR2 SYDVKM. The CDR3 sequence is 12 residues long. V lost 6 bases, J lost 16 bases, and 19 bases lay in between. PCR employed 60 Vbeta and 13 Jbeta primers. TCRdb's copy holds only in-frame clones and misses some; the assay was immunoSEQ multiplex PCR. The data show 45,000 to 65,000 clones, around 72% seen once. The sample was PBMCs. This TCR was recovered from a woman aged 45-65 years in good health and CMV-seropositive. The chain is built from TRBV28 and TRBJ2-1; weak D call: TRBD1 (5 bases). The CDR3 DNA sequence: TGTGCCAGCAGCACAACTGACAGATCAGGATTCTTC. As protein: CASSTTDRSGFF.